This T cell receptor (beta chain) is drawn from a study of type 1 regulatory T cells. Study background: T-allo10 is an in vitro-generated, Tr1-enriched CD4 T cell product specific for alloantigen.

A single record per CDR3 protein comes from TCRdb applying MiXCR to the reads. The data show around 88,000 distinct CDR3 sequences, about 28% seen once. CDR1 is LGHDT and CDR2 is YNNKEL in the germline V gene (reference sequence). V was pared by 1 base and J by 1 base, with 2 bases of the junction left unmatched. This CDR3 is 15 amino acids long. The gene calls are TRBV3-1 and TRBJ2-3; TRBD2 agrees at 7 bases. This receptor was obtained from a human donor in good health. The material sequenced was CD4+ T cells, either the whole sample or a sorted fraction (not recorded which). CDR3: CASSQGLAGTDTQYF. In DNA form, the CDR3 reads TGTGCCAGCAGCCAAGGCCTAGCGGGCACAGATACGCAGTATTTT.